The 21 T cell receptor beta chains given below trace back to one sample, sequenced in a study of technical replicates of blood from four donors. Only in-frame clones appear in the TCRdb table, and some are missing; sequencing was by immunoSEQ multiplex PCR. The sample carries over 55,000 clones, about 90% recorded once. Sequenced input: PBMCs. All receptors come from a human donor in good health. Some clones in this sample may be carry-over from other donors' samples.

The CDR3 sequence: CASSTQRQGSAQYF. The CDR3 coding sequence is TGTGCCAGCAGCACCCAAAGACAGGGGTCGGCCCAGTACTTC. The chain has TRBV7-2 and TRBJ2-5; TRBD1 matches 8 bases. CDR1 is SGHTA and CDR2 is FQGNSA in the germline V gene. There are 14 residues in the CDR3. V shed 5 bases, J shed 9 bases, and the junction held 11 bases outside the gene matches.

The chain combines TRBV7-2 with TRBJ2-7; 9 bases map to TRBD2. Trimming took 5 bases from V and 2 from J; bases not matched to a gene: 7. The CDR3 runs 15 residues. Germline V gene data show CDR1 as SGHTA and CDR2 as FQGNSA. The DNA for the CDR3 is TGTGCCAGCAGCCCAATGGCGGGAGGGCCCTACGAGCAGTACTTC. Amino acids: CASSPMAGGPYEQYF. The full variable domain, rest sourced from reference TRBV7-2 and TRBJ2-7, is GAGVSQSPSNKVTEKGKDVELRCDPISGHTALYWYRQSLGQGLEFLIYFQGNSAPDKSGLPSDRFSAERTGGSVSTLTIQRTQQEDSAVYLCASSPMAGGPYEQYFGPGTRLTVT.

The chain has TRBV7-2 and TRBJ2-1, with a possible D match to TRBD1 (6 bases). Looked up from germline, CDR1 is SGHTA and CDR2 is FQGNSA. V lost 5 bases and J 10 bases, leaving 15 bases between the germline ends. The CDR3 contains 13 residues. CDR3 sequence reads: CASSGLQGGEQFF. The CDR3 nucleotides are TGTGCCAGCAGCGGATTACAGGGTGGGGAGCAGTTCTTC.

The chain carries TRBV6-1 and TRBJ1-1; D possibly corresponds to TRBD1 (6 bases). Trimming removed 6 bases at V and 5 bases at J, with 13 bases between. Looked up from germline, CDR1 is MNHNS and CDR2 is SASEGT. This CDR3 has 13 residues. The CDR3 region has the DNA TGTGCCAGCAGCACCCAACAGGGAACTGAAGCTTTCTTT. This translates into CASSTQQGTEAFF.

The J gene is TRBJ2-3, the V gene TRBV6-5, with 8 bases lining up with TRBD2. Per the germline V gene, CDR1 is MNHEY and CDR2 is SVGAGI. V lost 7 bases to trimming and J lost 4 bases; unmatched junction nucleotides: 7. CDR3 size: 14 residues. The CDR3 nucleotides are TGTGCCAGCAATCGGGGGGGCAGGGCAGATACGCAGTATTTT. This gives the protein CASNRGGRADTQYF.

The V gene is TRBV19, the J gene TRBJ1-5, with D perhaps TRBD1 (5 bases). From germline, CDR1 is LNHDA and CDR2 SQIVND (reference sequence). Deletions cut 2 bases from V and 7 bases from J, with 12 bases between. CDR3 length: 14 amino acids. CDR3 nucleotides: TGTGCCAGTAGTATATTGGGGGGAGCCCAGCCCCAGCATTTT. This sequence encodes CASSILGGAQPQHF.

This clone has just one count. V usage is TRBV30 and J usage is TRBJ1-4; D gene uncertain. Deletions cut 0 bases from V and 7 bases from J, with 12 bases between. Germline V gives CDR1 GTSNPN, CDR2 SVGIG (reference sequence). The CDR3 consists of 14 residues. CDR3 amino acids: CAWSVTHLSEKLFF. DNA for the CDR3: TGTGCCTGGAGTGTAACCCACCTCAGTGAAAAACTGTTTTTT.

The gene calls are TRBV6-5 and TRBJ1-1; D perhaps matches TRBD1 (6 bases). The CDR3 covers 16 residues. V was trimmed by 4 bases and J by 1 base, leaving 16 bases between them. Germline CDR1 MNHEY, CDR2 SVGAGI. CDR3: CASSSPAETGNTEAFF. Here the CDR3 DNA reads TGTGCCAGCAGTTCACCCGCCGAGACAGGGAACACTGAAGCTTTCTTT.

This clone was observed at least ten times. The gene calls are TRBV5-6 and TRBJ1-2; D might be TRBD1 (5 bases). This CDR3 comprises 16 residues. Germline lookup yields CDR1 SGHDT and CDR2 YYEEEE. Deletions cut 0 bases from V and 4 bases from J, with 16 bases between. The chain's CDR3 is CASSLVEGARSYGYTF. The CDR3 nucleotides are TGTGCCAGCAGCTTGGTAGAAGGGGCCCGCTCCTATGGCTACACCTTC. The variable domain in full, completed from reference TRBV5-6 and TRBJ1-2, reads DAGVTQSPTHLIKTRGQQVTLRCSPKSGHDTVSWYQQALGQGPQFIFQYYEEEERQRGNFPDRFSGHQFPNYSSELNVNALLLGDSALYLCASSLVEGARSYGYTFGSGTRLTVV.

V is TRBV5-6 and J is TRBJ2-1; the match to TRBD1 covers 7 bases. Germline-derived CDR1 and CDR2 are SGHDT and YYEEEE. V gave up 0 bases and J gave up 3 bases; unmatched junction bases: 3. This CDR3 has 15 amino acids. The CDR3 sequence: CASSLARGIYNEQFF. As DNA, the CDR3 is TGTGCCAGCAGCTTGGCCAGGGGGATCTACAATGAGCAGTTCTTC.

V is TRBV5-8 and J is TRBJ2-3, with 7 positions matching TRBD2. Trimming removed 4 bases from V and 2 bases from J; junction bases left unmatched: 13. The germline V gene encodes CDR1 SGHTS and CDR2 YDEGEE. The CDR3 spans 17 residues. The chain's CDR3 is CASSPVWLLASTDTQYF. The DNA of the CDR3 is TGTGCCAGCAGCCCCGTCTGGTTACTAGCGTCCACAGATACGCAGTATTTT. Full variable domain (remainder filled in from reference TRBV5-8 and TRBJ2-3): EAGVTQSPTHLIKTRGQQATLRCSPISGHTSVYWYQQALGLGLQFLLWYDEGEERNRGNFPPRFSGRQFPNYSSELNVNALELEDSALYLCASSPVWLLASTDTQYFGPGTRLTVL.

V and J are TRBV10-3 and TRBJ2-3; 7 bases fit TRBD1. Germline trimming cut 2 bases from V and 1 base from J; bases unmatched to any gene: 6. The CDR3 totals 16 residues. Germline lookup yields CDR1 ENHRY and CDR2 SYGVKD. In DNA, the CDR3 is TGTGCCATCAGTGAGAGAACAGGGGTAGGCACAGATACGCAGTATTTT. Encoded protein: CAISERTGVGTDTQYF.

This clone has a handful of counts. The gene calls are TRBV9 and TRBJ1-2, with D possibly TRBD1 on 5 matching bases. Germline CDR1 and CDR2: SGDLS and YYNGEE. This CDR3 has 14 amino acids. Trimming shortened V by 4 bases and J by 11 bases, and 21 bases separated the two germline ends. The CDR3 DNA reads as TGTGCCAGCAGCCTACAGGACCTCGGGGGGGTGTACACCTTC. Amino acids: CASSLQDLGGVYTF. Filled out from reference TRBV9 and TRBJ1-2, the complete variable domain reads DSGVTQTPKHLITATGQRVTLRCSPRSGDLSVYWYQQSLDQGLQFLIQYYNGEERAKGNILERFSAQQFPDLHSELNLSSLELGDSALYFCASSLQDLGGVYTFGSGTRLTVV.

V is TRBV15 and J is TRBJ2-5; a possible D gene is TRBD2 (5 bases). The CDR3 spans 12 residues. Trimming pared 3 bases from V and 7 bases from J, leaving 9 bases between. Germline CDR1 is LNHNV and CDR2 is YYDKDF (reference sequence). CDR3 bases: TGTGCCACCAGCAGGGCTGAGGGGACCCAGTACTTC. As protein: CATSRAEGTQYF. Full variable domain (rest looked up from reference TRBV15 and TRBJ2-5): DAMVIQNPRYQVTQFGKPVTLSCSQTLNHNVMYWYQQKSSQAPKLLFHYYDKDFNNEADTPDNFQSRRPNTSFCFLDIRSPGLGDTAMYLCATSRAEGTQYFGPGTRLLVL.

V is TRBV30 and J is TRBJ2-7, with 7 nucleotides matching TRBD2. The CDR3 extends over 11 amino acids. Germline values: CDR1 GTSNPN, CDR2 SVGIG (reference sequence). V trimming: 5 bases; J trimming: 2 bases; junction bases outside the gene matches: 0. CDR3 sequence (DNA): TGTGCCTGGGGGGGGGCCTACGAGCAGTACTTC. Translation: CAWGGAYEQYF.

This clone showed up just once. This chain uses TRBV30 with TRBJ1-1, with no clear D. Per the germline V gene, CDR1 is GTSNPN and CDR2 is SVGIG (reference sequence). The CDR3 length is 15 residues. The V and J ends lost 4 bases and 1 base respectively, with 16 bases between them. The CDR3 loop reads CAWNRRPPGNTEAFF. CDR3 nucleotides: TGTGCCTGGAATCGCCGGCCTCCGGGGAACACTGAAGCTTTCTTT.

V and J are TRBV5-1 and TRBJ2-6, with TRBD1 identical over 8 bases. Germline trimming cut 0 bases from V and 2 bases from J; bases unmatched to any gene: 10. Germline loops: CDR1 SGHRS, CDR2 YFSETQ. The CDR3 has 19 residues. Written as DNA, the CDR3 is TGCGCCAGCAGCTTGGCCGGTTCCCCAGGGGGCCCTGGGGCCAACGTCCTGACTTTC. Translated: CASSLAGSPGGPGANVLTF. The full variable domain, its missing parts supplied by reference TRBV5-1 and TRBJ2-6, is KAGVTQTPRYLIKTRGQQVTLSCSPISGHRSVSWYQQTPGQGLQFLFEYFSETQRNKGNFPGRFSGRQFSNSRSEMNVSTLELGDSALYLCASSLAGSPGGPGANVLTFGAGSRLTVL.

The genes are TRBV4-2 and TRBJ1-1; D is uncertain. The V end lost 1 base, the J end lost 0 bases, and 12 bases lay between the germline ends. This CDR3 has 16 amino acids. Germline V CDR1 and CDR2: LGHNA, YNFKEQ. The CDR3 reads CASSQVHGGVNTEAFF. The CDR3, as DNA: TGTGCCAGCAGCCAAGTCCACGGCGGGGTGAACACTGAAGCTTTCTTT.

The table lists this clone with a count of one. V gene TRBV5-4 combines with J gene TRBJ1-2; TRBD1 aligns across 8 bases. This CDR3 is built from 13 residues. Germline CDR1 reads SGHNT; CDR2 reads YYREEE (reference sequence). V dropped 7 bases and J dropped 0; count of bases not matched to a gene: 2. CDR3: CASAGGTNYGYTF. CDR3 bases: TGTGCCAGCGCAGGGGGCACTAACTATGGCTACACCTTC. The full variable domain, completed using reference TRBV5-4 and TRBJ1-2, is ETGVTQSPTHLIKTRGQQVTLRCSSQSGHNTVSWYQQALGQGPQFIFQYYREEENGRGNFPPRFSGLQFPNYSSELNVNALELDDSALYLCASAGGTNYGYTFGSGTRLTVV.

The chain couples TRBV7-3 to TRBJ2-3; 11 bases map to TRBD2. Losses at the gene ends were 5 bases for V and 2 bases for J; bases not matched to a gene: 6. Germline CDR1 and CDR2: SGHTA and FQGTGA. CDR3 length: 16 amino acids. The CDR3 coding sequence is TGTGCCAGCAGCCCCGGACTAGCGGGCCTCACAGATACGCAGTATTTT. Its translation is CASSPGLAGLTDTQYF.

V and J are TRBV9 and TRBJ2-2; D perhaps matches TRBD1 (6 bases). CDR3 length equals 15 residues. With 4 bases removed from V and 1 base from J, the gap between germline ends came to 11 bases. Germline V gene data show CDR1 as SGDLS and CDR2 as YYNGEE. CDR3 DNA sequence: TGTGCCAGCAGCCCCCCAGGGGTGAACACCGGGGAGCTGTTTTTT. This gives the protein CASSPPGVNTGELFF.